This entry lists 5 T cell receptor beta chains sequenced from one sample in a study of cytomegalovirus exposure and HLA in healthy donors. Use of 60 Vbeta and 13 Jbeta primers characterized the PCR. Method: immunoSEQ multiplex PCR; TCRdb's copy keeps in-frame clones and lacks some. The sample records around 120,000 clones, roughly 82% being singletons. Specimen: PBMCs. The origin of the receptors is a boy aged 5-17 years in good health and CMV-seronegative.

V is TRBV5-5 and J is TRBJ1-1; the D gene is possibly TRBD1 (5 bases). V lost 0 bases, J lost 10 bases, and 10 bases lay in between. The CDR3 is 12 amino acids. The germline gives CDR1 SGHKS, CDR2 YYEKEE (reference sequence). The CDR3 is CASSLGGYGAFF. CDR3 DNA sequence: TGTGCCAGCAGCTTGGGGGGCTATGGAGCTTTCTTT.

The chain joins TRBV11-3 to TRBJ2-5; possible D gene TRBD2, 7 bases. Germline CDR1 SGHNT, CDR2 YENEEA. This CDR3 is 15 amino acids long. Trimming shortened V by 8 bases and J by 5 bases, and 21 bases separated the two germline ends. The CDR3 coding sequence is TGTGCCAGCCATCAGACTCGGGGGGCGCGGGAGACCCAGTACTTC. This sequence encodes CASHQTRGARETQYF.

The gene calls are TRBV13 and TRBJ1-4; TRBD1 matches 7 bases. The CDR3 extends over 15 amino acids. Germline CDR1 PRHDT, CDR2 FYEKMQ (reference sequence). The ends lost 0 bases at V and 7 bases at J; junction bases unmatched: 5. CDR3 residues: CASSLGPTGFEKLFF. The CDR3 DNA follows: TGTGCCAGCAGCTTAGGCCCGACAGGGTTTGAAAAACTGTTTTTT. Drawing the rest from reference TRBV13 and TRBJ1-4, the complete variable domain is AAGVIQSPRHLIKEKRETATLKCYPIPRHDTVYWYQQGPGQDPQFLISFYEKMQSDKGSIPDRFSAQQFSDYHSELNMSSLELGDSALYFCASSLGPTGFEKLFFGSGTQLSVL.

The CDR3 coding sequence is TGTGCCACCAGCAGAGATGGTCGGGGACAGCACAATGAGCAGTTCTTC. Its translation is CATSRDGRGQHNEQFF. The chain has TRBV15 and TRBJ2-1, with 7 bases that match TRBD1. Trimming cost V 0 bases and J 5 bases; bases outside gene matches: 7. The CDR3 runs 16 residues. Germline V gene data show CDR1 as LNHNV and CDR2 as YYDKDF (reference sequence). Based on the CDR3 plus reference TRBV15 and TRBJ2-1, the full variable domain is DAMVIQNPRYQVTQFGKPVTLSCSQTLNHNVMYWYQQKSSQAPKLLFHYYDKDFNNEADTPDNFQSRRPNTSFCFLDIRSPGLGDTAMYLCATSRDGRGQHNEQFFGPGTRLTVL.

The chain links TRBV30 to TRBJ2-2, with 9 bases lining up with TRBD1. CDR1 and CDR2 from the germline V gene are GTSNPN and SVGIG (reference sequence). J was trimmed by 7 bases and V by 3 bases; bases with no gene match: 9. The CDR3 covers 15 residues. CDR3 DNA: TGTGCCTGGAGGGGGGACAGGGAGATAGTCGGGGAGCTGTTTTTT. It encodes CAWRGDREIVGELFF.